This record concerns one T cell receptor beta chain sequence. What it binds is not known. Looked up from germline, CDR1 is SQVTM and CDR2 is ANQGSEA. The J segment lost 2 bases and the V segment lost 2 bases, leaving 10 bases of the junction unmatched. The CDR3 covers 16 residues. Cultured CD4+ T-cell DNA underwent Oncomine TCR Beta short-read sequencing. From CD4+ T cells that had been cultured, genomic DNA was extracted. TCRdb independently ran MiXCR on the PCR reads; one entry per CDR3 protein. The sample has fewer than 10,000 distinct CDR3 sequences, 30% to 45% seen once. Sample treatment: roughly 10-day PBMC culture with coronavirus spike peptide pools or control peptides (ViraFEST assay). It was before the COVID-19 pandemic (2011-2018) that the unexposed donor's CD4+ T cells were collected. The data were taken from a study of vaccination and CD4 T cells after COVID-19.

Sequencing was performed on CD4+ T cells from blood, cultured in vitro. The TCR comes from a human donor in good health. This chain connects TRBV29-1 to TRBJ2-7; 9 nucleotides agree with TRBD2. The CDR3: CSVEFPTSGPTYEQYF. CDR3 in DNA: TGCAGCGTTGAATTCCCGACTAGCGGACCCACCTACGAGCAGTACTTC.